The clone carrying this TCR beta chain was counted between two and nine times. What it recognizes is unknown. This entry comes from a study of vaccination and CD4 T cells after COVID-19. Study in general: The convalescents included six males and four females, and among them two were Hispanic while seven were Caucasian. Study conclusions and caveats: Convalescent patients displayed spike mono-reactivity in 304 of 307 vaccine-specific clones.

The assay that was used to sequence DNA from cultured CD4+ T cells was the Oncomine TCR Beta short-read assay. Genomic DNA was drawn out of CD4+ T cells grown in culture. TCRdb ran MiXCR on the PCR reads and lists one entry per CDR3 protein. The table lists about 8,500 distinct CDR3 sequences, 50% to 60% of them singletons, with 20% to 30% in the top ten. CDR3 length: 13 amino acids. CDR1 is DFQATT and CDR2 is SNEGSKA in the germline V gene (reference sequence). V lost 6 bases, J lost 8 bases, and 14 bases lay in between. Treatment denoted: roughly ten-day PBMC culture with coronavirus spike peptide pools or control peptides (ViraFEST assay). Scientists separated out CD4+ T cells through negative selection following 10 days in culture.

V and J are TRBV20-1 and TRBJ1-6; TRBD1 might be the D (6 bases). The source is a human donor who had recovered from COVID-19. The sample comprised CD4+ T cells from blood, cultured in vitro. CDR3 coding DNA: TGCAGTGCCTGGGGGCACGGGGATTCACCCCTCCACTTT. This translates into CSAWGHGDSPLHF.